Sequencing of this T cell receptor beta chain was carried out in a study of blood T cell repertoires in COVID-19. In the study overall: Specimens from acute and convalescent COVID-19 originated in the United States, Italy and Spain. The analysed material was cDNA or gDNA that came from T cells, B-cell-depleted T cells, or PBMCs.

Adults between about 18 and 95 years of age took part from 20 to 25 US areas. In Cohort 3, a recovered donor had either two negative PCRs, clearance, or symptom resolution. This CDR3 has 17 residues. Trimming left V 2 bases short and J 3 bases short, with 19 bases between. Germline V lookup: CDR1 SGHDT, CDR2 YYEEEE. Sequenced by immunoSEQ multiplex PCR; TCRdb stores in-frame clones only, minus some. The data contain about 480,000 clones, over 75% of them singletons. This TCR came from a woman aged 40 to 50 who had recovered from COVID-19. Material for sequencing was PBMCs or T cells enriched from blood (not recorded which). The chain couples TRBV5-6 to TRBJ2-3, with D perhaps TRBD1 (5 bases). The CDR3 sequence is CASSLVRGNLGTDTQYF. CDR3 DNA: TGTGCCAGCAGCTTAGTAAGGGGCAACCTAGGGACAGATACGCAGTATTTT.